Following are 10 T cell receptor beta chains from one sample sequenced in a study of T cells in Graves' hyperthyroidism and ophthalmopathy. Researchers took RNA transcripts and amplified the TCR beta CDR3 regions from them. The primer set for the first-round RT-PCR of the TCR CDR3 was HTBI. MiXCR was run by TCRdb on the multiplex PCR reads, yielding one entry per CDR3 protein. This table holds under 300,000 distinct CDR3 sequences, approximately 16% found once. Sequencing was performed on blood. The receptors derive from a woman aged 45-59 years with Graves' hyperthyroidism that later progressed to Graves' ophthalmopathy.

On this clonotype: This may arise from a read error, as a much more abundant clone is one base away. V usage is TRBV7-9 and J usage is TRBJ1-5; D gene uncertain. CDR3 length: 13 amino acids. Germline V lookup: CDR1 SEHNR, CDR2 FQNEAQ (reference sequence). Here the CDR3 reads CARSPQENQPQHF. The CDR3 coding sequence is TGTGCCCGCAGTCCTCAGGAGAATCAGCCCCAGCATTTT.

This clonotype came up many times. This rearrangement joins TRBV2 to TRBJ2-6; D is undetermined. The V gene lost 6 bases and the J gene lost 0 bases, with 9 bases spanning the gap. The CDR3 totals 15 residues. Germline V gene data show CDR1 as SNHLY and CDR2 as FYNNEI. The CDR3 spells CASRKSYSGANVLTF. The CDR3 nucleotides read TGTGCCAGCAGGAAGTCATACTCTGGGGCCAACGTCCTGACTTTC.

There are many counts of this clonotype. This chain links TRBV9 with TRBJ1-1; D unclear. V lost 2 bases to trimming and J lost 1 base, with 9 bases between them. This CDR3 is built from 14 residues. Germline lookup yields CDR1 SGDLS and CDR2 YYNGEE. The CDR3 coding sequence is TGTGCCAGCAGCGTGGACTCCTCGAACACTGAAGCTTTCTTT. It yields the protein CASSVDSSNTEAFF.

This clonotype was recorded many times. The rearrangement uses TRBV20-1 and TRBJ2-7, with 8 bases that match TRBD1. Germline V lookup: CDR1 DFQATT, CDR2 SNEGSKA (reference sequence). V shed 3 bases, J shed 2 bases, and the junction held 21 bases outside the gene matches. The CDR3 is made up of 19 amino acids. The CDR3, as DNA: TGCAGTGCTAGCCCCCTGGGGGACAGGACAACCAGGGTAACCTACGAGCAGTACTTC. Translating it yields CSASPLGDRTTRVTYEQYF.

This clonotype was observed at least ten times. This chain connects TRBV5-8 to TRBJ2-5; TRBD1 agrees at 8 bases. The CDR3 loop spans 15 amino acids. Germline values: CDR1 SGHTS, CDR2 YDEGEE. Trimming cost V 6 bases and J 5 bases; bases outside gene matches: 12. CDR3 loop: CASKSGRGQEETQYF. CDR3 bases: TGTGCCAGCAAATCCGGCAGGGGGCAGGAGGAGACCCAGTACTTC.

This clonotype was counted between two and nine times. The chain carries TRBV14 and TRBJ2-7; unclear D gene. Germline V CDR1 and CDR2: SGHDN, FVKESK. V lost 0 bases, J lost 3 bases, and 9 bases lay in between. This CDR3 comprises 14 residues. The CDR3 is CASSQDRILYEQYF. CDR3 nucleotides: TGTGCCAGCAGCCAAGATCGGATCCTCTACGAGCAGTACTTC.

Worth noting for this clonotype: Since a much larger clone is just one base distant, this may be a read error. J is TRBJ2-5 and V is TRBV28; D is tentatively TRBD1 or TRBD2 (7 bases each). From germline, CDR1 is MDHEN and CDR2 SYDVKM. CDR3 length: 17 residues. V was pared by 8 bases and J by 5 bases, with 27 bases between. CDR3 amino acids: CASGLNLDRQGGETQYF. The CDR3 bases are TGTGCCAGCGGACTTAACCTCGATCGACAGGGAGGGGAGACCCAGTACTTC.

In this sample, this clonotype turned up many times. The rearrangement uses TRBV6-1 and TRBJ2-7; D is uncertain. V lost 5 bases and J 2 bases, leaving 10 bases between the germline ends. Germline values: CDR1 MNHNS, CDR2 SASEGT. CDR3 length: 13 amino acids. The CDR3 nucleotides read TGTGCCAGCAGTTTGGCGGAGCCCTACGAGCAGTACTTC. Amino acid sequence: CASSLAEPYEQYF.

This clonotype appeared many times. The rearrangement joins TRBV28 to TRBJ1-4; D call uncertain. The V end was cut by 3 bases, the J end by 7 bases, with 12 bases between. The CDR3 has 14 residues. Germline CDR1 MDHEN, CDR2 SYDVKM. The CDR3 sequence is CASSLGRWGEKLFF. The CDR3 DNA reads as TGTGCCAGCAGTTTGGGAAGATGGGGTGAAAAACTGTTTTTT.

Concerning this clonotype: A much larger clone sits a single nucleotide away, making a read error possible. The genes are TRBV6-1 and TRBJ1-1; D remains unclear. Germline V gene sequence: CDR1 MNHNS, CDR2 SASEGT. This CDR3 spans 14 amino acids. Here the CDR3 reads CVSTPGGLNTEAFF. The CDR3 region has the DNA TGTGTCAGCACCCCCGGAGGTTTGAACACTGAAGCTTTCTTT.